Reported below is one TCR beta chain. In its sample, this clonotype was seen a few times. There is no known antigen for this receptor. Base qualities are not provided; no much larger clone lies one nucleotide away. The data derive from a study of T-cell memory formation after mild COVID-19 (dated by TCRdb to the early 2020s). For the study in its entirety: TCR sequence clusters from the two donors were found to be largely donor specific. In two donors, T-cell clones that expanded and contracted after mild COVID-19 were tracked by sequencing TCRalpha and TCRbeta repertoires over time. The cohort was made up of two young adult volunteers, one female and one male, who were previously healthy. The paper as a whole reports these results and caveats: The study covered only a couple of mild cases, and larger cohorts including severe cases with pre-infection samples were considered necessary. The second-wave clones that peaked on day 37 were not confirmed to be SARS-CoV-2 specific. Some responding clones were detected in pre-infection memory, suggesting pre-existing cross-reactive memory T cells joined the SARS-CoV-2 response. From day 15 to 85, contracting clones showed balanced CD4/CD8 phenotypes, whereas a second wave of clones that expanded from day 15 to 37 leaned towards CD4+. Contracting CD4+ clones turned up mainly in the CM and EM memory subsets, whereas EMRA was where CD8+ clones were enriched.

CDR1 LGHNA and CDR2 YSLEER are derived from the germline V gene. The V and J ends are trimmed by 0 bases and 2 bases, leaving 11 bases between them. The CDR3 covers 16 residues, taking in both the cysteine and the phenylalanine. CDR3 DNA is the only sequence kept; it has 48 bases, read in frame from the first base. Ficoll-Paque density gradient centrifugation was used to isolate PBMCs. The instrument was an Illumina NovaSeq 6000. Using 5'RACE with constant-segment primers, TCRalpha and TCRbeta cDNA libraries were constructed, with sample barcodes and unique molecular identifiers added in the process. RNA was extracted from every sample with Trizol reagent. Libraries were amplified in two PCR steps, with a second sample barcode and Illumina TruSeq adapters added in the second step. The libraries were sequenced on an Illumina NovaSeq using 2 x 150 bp paired-end reads. In the authors' own workflow: With migec v1.2.7, reads were demultiplexed and then collapsed into UMI-guided consensus sequences. Using mixcr v2.1.11, the UMI consensuses were aligned to TRA and TRB V and J templates and assembled into clonotypes. Expanded or contracted clonotypes were those called significant by both edgeR and NoisET, with noise models trained on biological replicates. For edgeR calls, the thresholds were a false discovery rate-adjusted p below 0.01 and a log2 fold-change of 1. PCA with hierarchical clustering of max-normalized trajectories of the 1000 most abundant clonotypes was used as exploratory dynamics analysis. Separately sequenced CD4+ and CD8+ repertoires were used to assign a CD4 or CD8 phenotype to each responding clone. TCRdb trimmed public reads at Q25 via fastp, called clones via MiXCR and kept in-frame beta chains. Rows are unified per CDR3 protein, each entry keeping the most common DNA and genes. The authors' filters were not applied to this entry. This sample holds roughly 500,000 distinct CDR3 sequences; roughly 22% were observed only once. The top ten constitute around 12% of the sample.

The sequence was collected from an adult woman who had mild COVID-19 (a few samples of this study predate the infection). The sample titles of this study are shuffled in the database, so cell type and time point are left out; the donor was told from shared clones. Sequencing input: PBMCs or a T cell subset sorted from them (not recorded which). The chain couples TRBV4-3 to TRBJ2-1; D gene: possibly TRBD1, on 5 matching bases. The nucleotide sequence is given as TGCGCCAGCAGCCAAGATCGTGCAGGGCCCTACAATGAGCAGTTCTTC. Its protein product is CASSQDRAGPYNEQFF.